A selection of T cell receptor beta chains follows, all from one sample in a study of blood T cell repertoires in COVID-19. The protocol was immunoSEQ multiplex PCR, while the TCRdb copy is restricted to in-frame clones and leaves out a portion. The data contain about 420,000 clones, around nine tenths of them seen just once; the ten biggest clones take up less than 0.95%. The source material was peripheral blood. All receptors come from a man aged 18 to 29 with COVID-19, enrolled during active disease. Each CDR3 is given with its conserved first and last residue. Fields, in order: V gene, clone size, CDR3 length, J gene, D gene, CDR3 protein, CDR3 DNA. D genes are given only for firm matches. The size field is filled for only some rows; it gives once, few, many or a size class.

TRBV5-1,few,15,TRBJ2-7,TRBD2,CASRSTTGTSYEQYF,TGCGCCAGCAGATCCACTACCGGGACTAGCTACGAGCAGTACTTC
TRBV2,.,14,TRBJ2-1,.,CASIQNTRVDEQFF,TGTGCCAGCATTCAAAATACCCGGGTGGATGAGCAGTTCTTC
TRBV6-5,once,14,TRBJ2-1,TRBD1,CASTRQGAESEQFF,TGTGCCAGCACCAGACAGGGGGCGGAAAGTGAGCAGTTCTTC
TRBV11-1,.,14,TRBJ2-7,TRBD2,CASSLSGAAYEQYF,TGTGCCAGCAGCTTAAGCGGGGCCGCCTACGAGCAGTACTTC
TRBV27,.,15,TRBJ1-5,.,CASSLEGPPNQPQHF,TGTGCCAGCAGTTTAGAGGGCCCTCCTAATCAGCCCCAGCATTTT
TRBV7-3,.,17,TRBJ2-3,TRBD2,CASSPKGGAGGTDTQYF,TGTGCCAGCAGCCCTAAGGGGGGAGCGGGAGGCACAGATACGCAGTATTTT
TRBV6-1,.,14,TRBJ1-2,TRBD1,CASSEDLTGIHYTF,TGTGCCAGCAGTGAAGATTTGACAGGGATCCACTACACCTTC
TRBV18,.,13,TRBJ1-1,.,CASSPQRDAEAFF,TGTGCCAGCTCACCACAGAGGGATGCTGAAGCTTTCTTT
TRBV11-3,.,16,TRBJ1-2,.,CASSLELWGRSYGYTF,TGTGCCAGCAGCTTAGAACTTTGGGGCAGGTCCTATGGCTACACCTTC
TRBV3-1/TRBV3-2,.,14,TRBJ1-2,.,CASSQIQGEGGYTF,TGTGCCAGCAGCCAAATTCAAGGGGAGGGTGGCTACACCTTC
TRBV18,.,14,TRBJ2-7,.,CASSPGTRSYEQYF,TGTGCCAGCTCACCCGGGACTCGCTCCTACGAGCAGTACTTC
TRBV5-1,.,15,TRBJ2-7,TRBD1,CASSQTGGRRDQQYF,TGCGCCAGCAGCCAAACAGGGGGCCGGAGGGACCAGCAGTACTTC
TRBV9,.,17,TRBJ2-1,TRBD2,CASSARLAGDSYNEQFF,TGTGCCAGCAGCGCTCGACTAGCGGGAGACTCCTACAATGAGCAGTTCTTC
TRBV29-1,.,14,TRBJ1-2,.,CSVEDFQTLGGYTF,TGCAGCGTTGAAGACTTCCAAACCCTAGGTGGCTACACCTTC
TRBV7-2,.,14,TRBJ1-2,.,CASSLVGGDYGYTF,TGTGCCAGCAGCTTAGTGGGGGGAGACTATGGCTACACCTTC
TRBV20-1,few,13,TRBJ2-3,TRBD1,CSASRTGVDTQYF,TGCAGTGCTAGTAGGACAGGGGTAGATACGCAGTATTTT
TRBV5-6,.,14,TRBJ1-6,TRBD1,CASSSDRVESPLHF,TGTGCCAGCAGCTCAGACAGGGTGGAATCACCCCTCCACTTT
TRBV19,.,16,TRBJ2-7,.,CASSKIPGILIYEQYF,TGTGCCAGTAGTAAGATTCCCGGGATCTTAATCTACGAGCAGTACTTC
TRBV5-5,.,15,TRBJ2-4,TRBD1,CASSFLGQADGSQYF,TGTGCCAGCAGCTTCCTTGGACAGGCGGATGGGAGTCAGTACTTC
TRBV5-6,.,13,TRBJ2-7,.,CASSRQATYEQYF,TGTGCCAGCAGCAGACAGGCTACCTACGAGCAGTACTTC
TRBV9,.,15,TRBJ1-2,TRBD1,CASSVGDRESYGYTF,TGTGCCAGCAGCGTAGGCGACAGGGAGAGCTATGGCTACACCTTC
TRBV30,.,12,TRBJ1-2,.,CAWSQGSYGYTF,TGTGCCTGGAGTCAGGGCAGCTATGGCTACACCTTC
TRBV19,.,13,TRBJ1-4,.,CASSRTVNEKLFF,TGTGCCAGTAGTCGGACAGTTAATGAAAAACTGTTTTTT
TRBV13,.,12,TRBJ2-1,.,CASSSPRNEQFF,TGTGCCAGCAGCTCACCCCGGAATGAGCAGTTCTTC
TRBV6-6,.,13,TRBJ1-5,.,CASSSQGKQPQHF,TGTGCCAGCAGTTCACAGGGTAAACAGCCCCAGCATTTT
TRBV29-1,.,16,TRBJ2-7,TRBD2,CSVEKGSGRAPHEQYF,TGCAGCGTTGAAAAGGGGAGCGGGAGGGCCCCCCACGAGCAGTACTTC
TRBV6-5,.,16,TRBJ2-3,TRBD2,CASSYSRGGSTDTQYF,TGTGCCAGCAGTTACTCACGGGGGGGTAGCACAGATACGCAGTATTTT
TRBV19,.,14,TRBJ1-5,.,CASSNKNSFSPQHF,TGTGCCAGTAGTAACAAGAATAGCTTCTCGCCCCAGCATTTT
TRBV6-5,.,15,TRBJ2-4,TRBD2,CASSLRAGGKNIQYF,TGTGCCAGCAGTTTAAGGGCGGGGGGTAAAAACATTCAGTACTTC
TRBV29-1,.,12,TRBJ1-1,.,CSAQVANTEAFF,TGCAGCGCTCAGGTGGCGAACACTGAAGCTTTCTTT
TRBV3-1/TRBV3-2,.,15,TRBJ2-7,TRBD2,CASSQGRAGFYEQYF,TGTGCCAGCAGCCAAGGAAGAGCGGGGTTCTACGAGCAGTACTTC
TRBV20-1,.,9,TRBJ1-2,.,CSAPYGYTF,TGCAGTGCCCCGTATGGCTACACCTTC
TRBV19,.,14,TRBJ1-2,.,CASSGRAGDYGYTF,TGTGCCAGTAGTGGCAGGGCTGGAGACTATGGCTACACCTTC
TRBV21-1,.,17,TRBJ2-6,.,CASTPRGQSSGANVLTF,TGTGCCAGCACCCCAAGGGGGCAGAGCTCTGGGGCCAACGTCCTGACTTTC
TRBV30,once,14,TRBJ1-5,.,CAWSAIQSNQPQHF,TGTGCCTGGAGTGCTATACAGAGCAATCAGCCCCAGCATTTT
TRBV5-1,.,16,TRBJ2-7,TRBD2,CASSPRLLAGPYEQYF,TGCGCCAGCAGCCCTCGCCTACTAGCGGGGCCTTACGAGCAGTACTTC
TRBV27,.,13,TRBJ2-7,TRBD2,CASSLAGVREQYF,TGTGCCAGCAGTTTAGCGGGAGTTCGCGAGCAGTACTTC
TRBV7-9,.,12,TRBJ2-5,.,CASSLSRETQYF,TGTGCCAGCAGCCTAAGTCGAGAGACCCAGTACTTC
TRBV6-5,.,13,TRBJ2-5,TRBD1,CAINRDRKETQYF,TGTGCCATCAACCGGGACAGAAAAGAGACCCAGTACTTC
TRBV4-2,once,16,TRBJ2-1,TRBD2,CASSQATSGRVYEQFF,TGTGCCAGCAGCCAAGCGACTAGCGGGAGGGTCTATGAGCAGTTCTTC
TRBV7-9,.,13,TRBJ1-2,TRBD1,CASSSDRVGGYTF,TGTGCCAGCAGCTCAGACAGGGTTGGGGGCTACACCTTC
TRBV5-6,.,14,TRBJ1-1,.,CASSLELSRTEAFF,TGTGCCAGCAGCTTAGAGTTAAGTCGCACTGAAGCTTTCTTT
TRBV19,.,16,TRBJ2-7,TRBD1,CASSIAAGQGVYEQYF,TGTGCCAGTAGTATAGCGGCGGGACAGGGGGTCTACGAGCAGTACTTC
TRBV5-1,.,13,TRBJ2-1,TRBD1,CASSGTGANEQFF,TGCGCCAGCAGCGGCACAGGGGCCAATGAGCAGTTCTTC
TRBV5-5,.,14,TRBJ2-7,TRBD2,CASSALADSYEQYF,TGTGCCAGCAGCGCTCTAGCGGACTCCTACGAGCAGTACTTC